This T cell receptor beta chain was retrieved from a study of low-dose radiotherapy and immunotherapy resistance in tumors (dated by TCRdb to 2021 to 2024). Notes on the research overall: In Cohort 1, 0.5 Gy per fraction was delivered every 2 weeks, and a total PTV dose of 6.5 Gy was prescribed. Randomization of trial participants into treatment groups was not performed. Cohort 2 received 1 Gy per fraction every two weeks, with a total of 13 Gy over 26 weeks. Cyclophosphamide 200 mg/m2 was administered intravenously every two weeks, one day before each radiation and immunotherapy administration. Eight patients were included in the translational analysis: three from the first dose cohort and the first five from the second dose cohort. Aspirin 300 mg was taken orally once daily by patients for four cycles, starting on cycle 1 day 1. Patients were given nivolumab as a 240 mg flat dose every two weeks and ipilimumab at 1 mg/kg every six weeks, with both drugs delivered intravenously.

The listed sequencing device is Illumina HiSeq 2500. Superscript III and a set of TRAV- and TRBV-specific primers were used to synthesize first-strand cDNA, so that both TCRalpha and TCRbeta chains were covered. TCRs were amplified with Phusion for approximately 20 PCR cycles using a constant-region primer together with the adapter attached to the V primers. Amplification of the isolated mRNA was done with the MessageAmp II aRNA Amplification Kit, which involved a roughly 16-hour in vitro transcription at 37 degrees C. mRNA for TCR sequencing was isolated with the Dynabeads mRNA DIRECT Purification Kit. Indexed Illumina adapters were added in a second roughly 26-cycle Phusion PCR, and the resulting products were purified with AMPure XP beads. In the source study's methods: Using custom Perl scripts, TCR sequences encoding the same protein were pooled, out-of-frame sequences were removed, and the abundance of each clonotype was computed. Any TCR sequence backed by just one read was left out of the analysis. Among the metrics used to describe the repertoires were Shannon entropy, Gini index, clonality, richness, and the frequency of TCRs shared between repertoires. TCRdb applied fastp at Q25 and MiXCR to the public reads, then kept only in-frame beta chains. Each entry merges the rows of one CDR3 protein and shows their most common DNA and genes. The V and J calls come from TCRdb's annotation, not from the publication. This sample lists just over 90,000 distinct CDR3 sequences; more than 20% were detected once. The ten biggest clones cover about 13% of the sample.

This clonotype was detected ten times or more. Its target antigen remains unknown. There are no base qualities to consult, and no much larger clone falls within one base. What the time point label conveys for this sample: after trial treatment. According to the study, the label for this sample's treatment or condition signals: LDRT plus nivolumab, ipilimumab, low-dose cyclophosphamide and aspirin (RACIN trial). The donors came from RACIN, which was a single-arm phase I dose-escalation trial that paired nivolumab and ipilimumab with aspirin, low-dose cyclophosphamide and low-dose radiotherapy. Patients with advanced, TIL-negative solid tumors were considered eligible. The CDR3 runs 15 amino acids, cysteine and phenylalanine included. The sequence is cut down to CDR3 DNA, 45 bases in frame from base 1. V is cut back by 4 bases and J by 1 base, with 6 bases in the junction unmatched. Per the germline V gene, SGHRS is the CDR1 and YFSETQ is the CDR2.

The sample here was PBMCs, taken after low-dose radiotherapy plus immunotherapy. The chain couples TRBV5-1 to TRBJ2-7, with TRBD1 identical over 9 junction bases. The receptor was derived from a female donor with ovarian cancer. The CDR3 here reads CASSPDGQGSYEQYF. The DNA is TGCGCCAGCAGCCCGGACGGACAGGGGTCCTACGAGCAGTACTTC.